These T cell receptor beta chains were read from a single sample in a study of blood T cell repertoires in COVID-19. The data were produced by immunoSEQ multiplex PCR, yet TCRdb's version contains in-frame clones alone and is incomplete. This table has a few hundred thousand clones, 70% to 90% appearing once. Sequencing input: peripheral blood. These receptors all stem from a woman aged 40 to 55 with acute or convalescent COVID-19. Each CDR3 is given without its conserved first and last residue.

V gene,J gene,CDR3 protein
TRBV29-1,TRBJ1-2,SVTTGVAGYT
TRBV3-1/TRBV3-2,TRBJ1-5,ASSQTQGARRQPQH
TRBV6-1,TRBJ1-2,ASSEWGTANYGYT
TRBV6-5,TRBJ1-4,ASSFRYRGANEKLF
TRBV19,TRBJ1-1,ASSTDRGHWGTEAF
TRBV29-1,TRBJ1-3,SVIETTAYSGNTIY
TRBV7-3,TRBJ1-1,ASSQGAGTEAF
TRBV30,TRBJ1-2,AWSGGYGYT
TRBV5-1,TRBJ1-2,ASSLAPGGAGKEGYT
TRBV4-1,TRBJ1-4,ASSAGQGLNEKLF
TRBV19,TRBJ1-1,ASGPLFGGSTTNTEAF
TRBV23-1,TRBJ2-2,ATPIQSTGHTGELF
TRBV21-1,TRBJ1-5,ASSPTTDRDNQPQH
TRBV29-1,TRBJ1-1,STRSKIVAEAF
TRBV10-3,TRBJ2-5,ATGGRGGPGETQY
TRBV2,TRBJ2-1,ASSVSGGIDEQF
TRBV7-3,TRBJ1-2,ASSPGQNNGYT
TRBV7-9,TRBJ1-2,ASSAGQIDGYT
TRBV3-1/TRBV3-2,TRBJ1-4,ASSQGGTPEKLF
TRBV27,TRBJ2-5,ASRLLTTGGEETQY
TRBV27,TRBJ2-2,ASSPTGGATGELF
TRBV18,TRBJ2-2,ASSPLIHKNTGELF
TRBV24-1,TRBJ2-2,ATSVGGWDTGELF
TRBV3-1/TRBV3-2,TRBJ2-3,ASSQVRDTQY
TRBV5-1,TRBJ1-2,ASSAAGTGHGYT
TRBV6-5,TRBJ2-5,ASSSRTGGSETQY
TRBV7-9,TRBJ2-1,ASSLNPPVGMF
TRBV7-3,TRBJ2-3,ASSLTATDTQY
TRBV10-3,TRBJ1-4,AIGATTNEKLF
TRBV4-1,TRBJ2-2,ASSSEANTGELF
TRBV4-1,TRBJ2-1,ASSSPREGGSREQF
TRBV30,TRBJ1-2,AWSVNRVRGYT
TRBV6-5,TRBJ1-5,ASSRDNNQPQH
TRBV9,TRBJ1-2,ASSPGTGDYGYT
TRBV2,TRBJ1-5,ASSRGDNQPQH
TRBV7-8,TRBJ1-4,ASSLGGRAHNEKLF
TRBV6-5,TRBJ2-3,ASTRQGSGTDTQY
TRBV18,TRBJ1-3,ASSHGTGPKAGNTIY
TRBV6-1,TRBJ2-1,ASSERLYNEQF
TRBV5-1,TRBJ1-4,ASSLTGERYEKLF
TRBV10-1,TRBJ2-5,ASSRDRGAQY
TRBV2,TRBJ2-3,ASSEQQGGTDTQY
TRBV10-2,TRBJ1-5,ASSGQGNQPQH
TRBV30,TRBJ1-6,AWGTGGSPLH
TRBV7-2,TRBJ2-4,ASSTGQGFTKNIQY
TRBV5-1,TRBJ1-6,ASSLDRGSNSPLH
TRBV7-9,TRBJ2-6,ASSPQGARANVLT